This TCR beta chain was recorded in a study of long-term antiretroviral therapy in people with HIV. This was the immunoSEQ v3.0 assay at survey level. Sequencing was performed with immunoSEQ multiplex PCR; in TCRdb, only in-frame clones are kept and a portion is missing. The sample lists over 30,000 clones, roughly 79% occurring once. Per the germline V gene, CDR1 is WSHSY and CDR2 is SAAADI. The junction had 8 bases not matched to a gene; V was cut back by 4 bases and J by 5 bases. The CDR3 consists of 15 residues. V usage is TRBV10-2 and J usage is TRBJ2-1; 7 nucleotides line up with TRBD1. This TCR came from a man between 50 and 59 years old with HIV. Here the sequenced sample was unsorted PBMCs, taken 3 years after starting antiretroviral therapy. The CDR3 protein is CASSGGWDRHNEQFF. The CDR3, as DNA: TGCGCCAGCAGTGGAGGCTGGGACAGACACAATGAGCAGTTCTTC.